The 23 T cell receptor beta chains reported below all come from one sample, sequenced in a study of blood T cell repertoires in COVID-19. Data came from immunoSEQ multiplex PCR; TCRdb stores just in-frame clones and leaves some out. Of 150,000 to 200,000 clones listed, more than 70% are singletons. Source material: peripheral blood. The receptors shown here come from a woman of 80 years or more with active or convalescent COVID-19.

The chain employs TRBV27 and TRBJ2-7; TRBD1 matches at 12 bases. CDR3 length equals 15 residues. Losses at the gene ends were 6 bases for V and 4 bases for J; bases not matched to a gene: 7. Germline CDR1 and CDR2: MNHEY and SMNVEV (reference sequence). The CDR3, as DNA: TGTGCCAGCAGCCCCGGGACAGGGGGCAAATACGAGCAGTACTTC. Residues: CASSPGTGGKYEQYF.

This chain connects TRBV10-2 to TRBJ1-1, with D unclear. Germline V lookup: CDR1 WSHSY, CDR2 SAAADI. The CDR3 has 14 amino acids. Trimming removed 6 bases from V and 6 bases from J, with 17 bases in between. CDR3 protein: CASSVGYRLPEAFF. The CDR3 DNA reads TGCGCCAGCAGCGTCGGCTATAGACTTCCTGAAGCTTTCTTT.

V and J are TRBV9 and TRBJ1-1; D call uncertain. The CDR3 is 16 residues long. Germline CDR1 and CDR2: SGDLS and YYNGEE. The ends were cut back, 0 bases at V and 0 bases at J, with 12 bases in the middle. The CDR3, as DNA: TGTGCCAGCAGCGTAGGGGTTAGCCAGATGAACACTGAAGCTTTCTTT. Translated: CASSVGVSQMNTEAFF.

The rearrangement joins TRBV19 to TRBJ2-5; TRBD1 might be the D (6 bases). V was shortened by 2 bases and J by 0 bases, with 10 bases between the two germline ends. CDR3 length equals 15 residues. CDR1 is LNHDA and CDR2 is SQIVND in the germline V gene (reference sequence). The CDR3 reads CASSIYGQYQETQYF. CDR3 nucleotide sequence: TGTGCCAGTAGTATATACGGACAGTACCAAGAGACCCAGTACTTC. Full variable domain (missing parts from reference TRBV19 and TRBJ2-5): DGGITQSPKYLFRKEGQNVTLSCEQNLNHDAMYWYRQDPGQGLRLIYYSQIVNDFQKGDIAEGYSVSREKKESFPLTVTSAQKNPTAFYLCASSIYGQYQETQYFGPGTRLLVL.

The chain employs TRBV4-1 and TRBJ1-2; D is perhaps TRBD1 (6 bases). V lost 4 bases, J lost 4 bases, and 19 bases lay in between. The CDR3 spans 16 residues. Germline V gene sequence: CDR1 MGHRA, CDR2 YSYEKL. DNA for the CDR3: TGCGCCAGCAGCCCCAGGGACACTTCAAACTCCTATGGCTACACCTTC. As protein: CASSPRDTSNSYGYTF.

V and J are TRBV5-1 and TRBJ2-3; D gene unclear. Germline V gives CDR1 SGHRS, CDR2 YFSETQ. The CDR3 is 13 amino acids. V dropped 4 bases and J dropped 3 bases, with 9 bases sitting between them. In DNA, the CDR3 is TGCGCCAGCAGCCCCGAACTGACAGATACGCAGTATTTT. Amino acids: CASSPELTDTQYF. The whole variable domain, filled in from reference TRBV5-1 and TRBJ2-3, reads KAGVTQTPRYLIKTRGQQVTLSCSPISGHRSVSWYQQTPGQGLQFLFEYFSETQRNKGNFPGRFSGRQFSNSRSEMNVSTLELGDSALYLCASSPELTDTQYFGPGTRLTVL.

V gene TRBV5-6 combines with J gene TRBJ2-3, with a weak D call TRBD2 (7 bases). The germline V and J ends were trimmed by 4 bases and 6 bases, with 15 bases remaining between them. The germline V gene has CDR1 SGHDT and CDR2 YYEEEE. This CDR3 is 14 amino acids long. CDR3 in amino acids: CASSRAAGADTQYF. In DNA form, the CDR3 reads TGTGCCAGCAGCCGGGCCGCGGGGGCGGATACGCAGTATTTT.

The chain uses TRBV3-1 (or the pseudogene TRBV3-2) and TRBJ2-4; maybe TRBD1 (6 bases). The V end lost 0 bases, the J end lost 2 bases, and 11 bases lay between the germline ends. The CDR3 length is 16 residues. Germline CDR1 reads LGHDT; CDR2 reads YNNKEL (reference sequence). CDR3 region: CASSQEGGATKNIQYF. For the CDR3, the DNA is TGTGCCAGCAGCCAAGAAGGGGGAGCGACCAAAAACATTCAGTACTTC.

The rearrangement links TRBV28 to TRBJ2-7; D call uncertain. The V end lost 3 bases, the J end lost 0 bases, and 12 bases lay between the germline ends. The CDR3 runs to 15 residues. CDR1 and CDR2 from the germline V gene are MDHEN and SYDVKM. The CDR3 DNA reads TGTGCCAGCAGTTTGTCTGGGCTTCTCTCCTACGAGCAGTACTTC. Its protein is CASSLSGLLSYEQYF.

The V and J genes are TRBV12-3 or TRBV12-4 and TRBJ2-7; 7 bases align to TRBD1. The CDR3 runs to 13 residues. J was trimmed by 6 bases and V by 5 bases; bases with no gene match: 7. As DNA, the CDR3 is TGTGCCAGCAGTCAGGGACAGCCCATCGAGCAGTACTTC. It specifies CASSQGQPIEQYF.

The chain employs TRBV19 and TRBJ1-2; possibly TRBD1 for D (5 bases). The CDR3 covers 12 residues. Germline V gene data show CDR1 as LNHDA and CDR2 as SQIVND (reference sequence). Trimming took off 4 bases at V and 3 bases at J, with 6 bases between the two ends. The CDR3 sequence is CASSRGDYGYTF. The CDR3 DNA reads as TGTGCCAGTAGTAGGGGGGACTATGGCTACACCTTC.

This sequence joins TRBV5-5 and TRBJ2-2; 10 bases map to TRBD1. J lost 6 bases, V lost 3 bases, and 5 bases had no gene match. Germline V CDR1 and CDR2: SGHKS, YYEKEE (reference sequence). The CDR3 consists of 15 residues. The CDR3 protein is CASSSQGTGAGELFF. The CDR3 nucleotides are TGTGCCAGCAGCTCGCAAGGGACAGGGGCCGGGGAGCTGTTTTTT.

The gene calls are TRBV19 and TRBJ2-7; 9 positions agree with TRBD2. The CDR3 loop spans 13 amino acids. The V gene's germline CDR1 is LNHDA and CDR2 SQIVND (reference sequence). The junction had 5 bases not matched to a gene; V was cut back by 5 bases and J by 6 bases. CDR3 region: CASSGLAGLEQYF. For the CDR3, the DNA is TGTGCCAGTAGTGGGCTAGCGGGGCTCGAGCAGTACTTC. The full variable domain, with the rest looked up from reference TRBV19 and TRBJ2-7, is DGGITQSPKYLFRKEGQNVTLSCEQNLNHDAMYWYRQDPGQGLRLIYYSQIVNDFQKGDIAEGYSVSREKKESFPLTVTSAQKNPTAFYLCASSGLAGLEQYFGPGTRLTVT.

This clone was counted at least ten times. V and J are TRBV5-4 and TRBJ1-6, with 7 bases identical to TRBD1. The V and J ends lost 4 bases and 4 bases, in that order; junction bases with no gene match: 2. Germline V CDR1 and CDR2: SGHNT, YYREEE (reference sequence). The CDR3 length is 14 residues. The CDR3 here is CASSQDRYNSPLHF. The CDR3 DNA follows: TGTGCCAGCAGCCAGGACAGGTATAATTCACCCCTCCACTTT.

This clone was observed a handful of times. J is TRBJ2-7 and V is TRBV4-1, with D perhaps TRBD1 (5 bases). Germline V lookup: CDR1 MGHRA, CDR2 YSYEKL. V was clipped by 2 bases and J by 3 bases, with 11 bases between them. The CDR3 spans 14 residues. This CDR3 reads CASSQTTVIYEQYF. The CDR3 DNA is TGCGCCAGCAGCCAAACGACAGTTATCTACGAGCAGTACTTC.

This clone was seen a handful of times. V gene TRBV18 combines with J gene TRBJ2-5, with TRBD2 matching over 8 bases. Looked up from germline, CDR1 is KGHSH and CDR2 is LQKENI. V gave up 5 bases and J gave up 4 bases; unmatched junction bases: 9. There are 15 residues in the CDR3. CDR3 protein: CASSSGPGGRETQYF. The CDR3 DNA reads TGTGCCAGCTCATCGGGCCCGGGAGGGCGAGAGACCCAGTACTTC.

The J gene is TRBJ1-2, the V gene TRBV4-2, with D possibly being TRBD1 (6 bases). Germline-derived CDR1 and CDR2 are LGHNA and YNFKEQ. The V gene lost 0 bases and the J gene lost 3 bases, with 20 bases spanning the gap. The CDR3 is 18 amino acids. The CDR3 here is CASSQDPSAGASDYGYTF. CDR3 sequence (DNA): TGTGCCAGCAGCCAAGATCCCTCGGCAGGGGCTTCGGACTATGGCTACACCTTC.

The table lists this clone with a count of one. The chain couples TRBV9 to TRBJ2-5, with D perhaps matching TRBD2 (6 bases). V lost 0 bases and J lost 5, with 17 bases in between. The CDR3 runs 16 residues. CDR1 and CDR2 from the germline V gene are SGDLS and YYNGEE. The DNA of the CDR3 is TGTGCCAGCAGCGTAGCTCCCCAGGGAGGTCGGGAGACCCAGTACTTC. This encodes CASSVAPQGGRETQYF.

V and J are TRBV7-2 and TRBJ2-7; 7 bases are shared with TRBD2. This CDR3 is built from 14 residues. CDR1 is SGHTA, CDR2 FQGNSA, per germline. V was pared by 0 bases and J by 2 bases, with 1 base of the junction left unmatched. CDR3 in DNA: TGTGCCAGCAGCTTAGCAGGGAGGGCCTACGAGCAGTACTTC. It translates to CASSLAGRAYEQYF.

The J gene is TRBJ2-3, the V gene TRBV10-3; 8 bases align to TRBD1. V gave up 6 bases and J gave up 5 bases; unmatched junction bases: 7. The CDR3 contains 14 residues. In germline, CDR1 is ENHRY, CDR2 SYGVKD. CDR3 loop: CAISEDRAGDTQYF. Here the CDR3 DNA reads TGTGCCATCAGCGAGGACAGGGCGGGAGATACGCAGTATTTT.

The chain recombines TRBV19 with TRBJ1-2; D might be TRBD1 (5 bases). Trimming pared 1 base from V and 8 bases from J, leaving 20 bases between. The CDR3 totals 16 residues. Germline CDR1 is LNHDA and CDR2 is SQIVND (reference sequence). The chain's CDR3 is CASSIAGQGWIGGYTF. The CDR3 nucleotides read TGTGCCAGTAGTATAGCTGGCCAGGGATGGATTGGGGGCTACACCTTC.

The chain joins TRBV6-2 or TRBV6-3 to TRBJ1-4; D unclear. In germline, CDR1 is MNHEY, CDR2 SVGEGT. The CDR3 consists of 13 residues. The V end was cut by 0 bases, the J end by 14 bases, with 13 bases between. The CDR3 here is CASSYSSGKRLFF. The CDR3 DNA reads as TGTGCCAGCAGTTACTCCTCCGGGAAAAGGCTGTTTTTT.

This chain links TRBV4-2 with TRBJ2-7, with a tentative D call TRBD2 (5 bases). The CDR3 is 13 amino acids. V was shortened by 4 bases and J by 7 bases, with 14 bases between the two germline ends. Germline V gene lookup returns CDR1 LGHNA and CDR2 YNFKEQ. CDR3 region: CASSPMTEEEQYF. Here the CDR3 DNA reads TGTGCCAGCAGCCCGATGACGGAGGAGGAGCAGTACTTC.